Listed below are T cell receptor beta chains from one sample, sequenced in a study of spatial heterogeneity in lung cancer. Via MiXCR, TCRdb re-called the 5' RACE reads, giving one row per CDR3 protein. The table has over 50,000 distinct CDR3 sequences, 6.3% seen once. The input for sequencing was PBMCs, taken at surgery. These receptors were collected from a female donor with early-stage non-small cell lung cancer. Each CDR3 is given with its conserved first and last residue. Each record gives: clone size, CDR3 length, J gene, V gene, CDR3 protein. The size of a clone is reported for some rows only, either as once, few or many, or as a class for expanded clones.

medium-sized	15	TRBJ2-3	TRBV11-2	CASSLEGRGADTQYF
many	13	TRBJ1-1	TRBV20-1	CSASPNRGTEAFF
many	14	TRBJ2-5	TRBV2	CASSEGRARETQYF
many	11	TRBJ1-2	TRBV29-1	CSASGGAGYTF
many	13	TRBJ1-2	TRBV20-1	CSAKGQGKPGYTF
.	15	TRBJ1-3	TRBV6-5	CASSRLQLSGNTIYF
few	14	TRBJ1-2	TRBV21-1	CASRAGNCYYGYTF
.	13	TRBJ1-5	TRBV14	CASSQGGNQPQHF
.	12	TRBJ1-6	TRBV9	CATPRRTSPLHF
many	12	TRBJ1-2	TRBV12-3/TRBV12-4	CASSSTNYGYTF
.	14	TRBJ2-7	TRBV5-4	CASSPRDKHDEQYF
many	15	TRBJ2-1	TRBV9	CASSVESRDMDEQFF
many	18	TRBJ2-6	TRBV5-1	CASRNRQGTNSGANVLTF
.	14	TRBJ1-5	TRBV2	CASSLTEGNQPQHF
many	19	TRBJ2-2	TRBV9	CASSVGIRTSGGNTGELFF
few	14	TRBJ2-7	TRBV6-6	CASRTLAGSYEQYF
many	14	TRBJ2-7	TRBV7-9	CASSSQGGTYEQYF
few	15	TRBJ2-1	TRBV11-2	CASSLILVGANEQFF
.	13	TRBJ1-5	TRBV28	CASSLTLNQPQHF
.	16	TRBJ2-2	TRBV9	CASSAGTGANTGELFF
.	15	TRBJ1-5	TRBV2	CASSQGAMGSQPQHF
few	15	TRBJ2-5	TRBV5-1	CASSLVLAGEETQYF
many	15	TRBJ2-7	TRBV6-2/TRBV6-3	CATAPWLAVSYEQYF
many	13	TRBJ1-5	TRBV28	CASLGQGIQPQHF
few	15	TRBJ1-1	TRBV12-5	CASGLTTGAGTEAFF
few	15	TRBJ1-4	TRBV2	CASGTVQGGSEKLFF
.	15	TRBJ1-1	TRBV6-1	CASTFLLTGTREAFF